This TCR beta chain comes out of a study of graft-versus-host responses after intestinal transplantation. In the study overall: In this cohort, recipients had multivisceral, liver-intestinal, or isolated intestinal transplants. Each patient got anti-thymocyte globulin induction, then tacrolimus and steroids for roughly 3 years.

The repertoire was sequenced with immunoSEQ multiplex PCR; TCRdb's copy has only in-frame clones and lacks some. The sample records about 85,000 clones, around 93% being singletons. With regard to this clone: Its cognate antigen is unknown.

The V gene lost 9 bases and the J gene lost 6 bases, with 20 bases spanning the gap. Germline assignment: CDR1 MNHEY and CDR2 SVGAGI. This CDR3 is built from 14 residues. General study points: Patients who carried graft-donor T cell macrochimerism also had high graft-versus-host to host-versus-graft clonal ratios in their allografts. GvH clones surfaced in recipient marrow, some emerging earlier in ileum or blood.

The starting material was unstimulated CD8+ T cells sorted from spleen or lymph node cells, obtained before transplant. The J gene is TRBJ1-1, the V gene TRBV6-5; D is undetermined. The receptor was derived from a human donor who was the organ donor for an intestinal transplant. Written as DNA, the CDR3 is TGTGCCAGTATAGACGAGGGCTTAGGCCCTGAAGCTTTCTTT. This sequence encodes CASIDEGLGPEAFF.